This T cell receptor (beta chain) was profiled in a study of T cell repertoires in cytomegalovirus infection. Concerning this clonotype: As yet, its antigen is unknown.

In TCRdb, the reads were re-called with MiXCR into one record per CDR3 protein. The sample lists 680,000 or so distinct CDR3 sequences, 33% occurring once. V shed 0 bases, J shed 2 bases, and the junction held 5 bases outside the gene matches. Germline CDR1 MGHRA, CDR2 YSYEKL. This CDR3 spans 16 amino acids. The receptor was derived from a human donor in good health (CMV status not recorded). Some clones in this sample may be carry-over from other donors' samples. The sample in question was cultured PBMCs, obtained from culture after CMV antigen stimulation. This rearrangement joins TRBV4-1 to TRBJ2-3; 7 positions agree with TRBD2. This CDR3 reads CASSQETSTYTDTQYF. CDR3 DNA: TGCGCCAGCAGCCAAGAGACTAGCACATACACAGATACGCAGTATTTT.